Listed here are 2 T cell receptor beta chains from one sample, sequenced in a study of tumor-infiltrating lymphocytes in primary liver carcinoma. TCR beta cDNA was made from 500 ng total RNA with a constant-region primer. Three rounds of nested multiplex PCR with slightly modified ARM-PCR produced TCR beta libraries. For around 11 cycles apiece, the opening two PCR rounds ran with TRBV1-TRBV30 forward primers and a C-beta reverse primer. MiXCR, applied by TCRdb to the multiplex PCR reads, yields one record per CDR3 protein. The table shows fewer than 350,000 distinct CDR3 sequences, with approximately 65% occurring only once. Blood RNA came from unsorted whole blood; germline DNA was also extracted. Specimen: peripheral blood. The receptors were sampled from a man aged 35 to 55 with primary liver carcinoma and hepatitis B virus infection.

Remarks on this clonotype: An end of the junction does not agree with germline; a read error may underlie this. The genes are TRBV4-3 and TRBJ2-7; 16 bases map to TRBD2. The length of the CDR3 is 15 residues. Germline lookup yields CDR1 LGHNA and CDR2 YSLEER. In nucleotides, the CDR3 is TGCGCCCGCAGTCCGGGACTAGCGGGAGGGACCGAGCAATACTTC. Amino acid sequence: CARSPGLAGGTEQYF.

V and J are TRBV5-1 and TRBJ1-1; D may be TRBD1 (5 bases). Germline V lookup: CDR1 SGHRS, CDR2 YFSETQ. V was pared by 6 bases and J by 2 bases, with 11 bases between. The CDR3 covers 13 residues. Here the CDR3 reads CASKRGTNTEAFF. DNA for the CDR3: TGCGCCAGCAAACGCGGGACCAACACTGAAGCTTTCTTT.